The present T cell receptor (beta chain) was sequenced within a study of blood T cells in healthy people across ages. Germline V gene lookup returns CDR1 MRHNA and CDR2 SNTAGT. The CDR3 is 14 amino acids. With V trimmed by 11 bases and J by 2 bases, 9 bases remained unmatched. This clonotype showed up many times. Together with a sample-barcoded 5' primer, a J-beta primer mix was included in a second PCR lasting roughly 7 to 11 cycles. In TCRdb, the 5' RACE reads were re-called with MiXCR into one record per CDR3 protein. The sample lists approximately 1,000,000 distinct CDR3 sequences; roughly two fifths were seen once.

The V call is TRBV6-4, the J call TRBJ2-5, with 9 positions matching TRBD2. Input material: blood. The sequence was obtained from a man between 18 and 35 years old in good health. CDR3 residues: CARILAGFQETQYF. In nucleotides, the CDR3 is TGTGCCCGCATCCTAGCGGGGTTTCAAGAGACCCAGTACTTC.